This T cell receptor beta chain was obtained from a study of T-cell reconstitution after alpha-beta-depleted transplantation in children. The study, taken as a whole, reports: Reportedly, only several hundred clones from non-depleted graft cells drove alpha-beta T-cell counts at about two months.

To note about this clonotype: Its specificity is not known.

Preparing the TCRbeta library involved the use of unique molecular identifiers. TCRdb re-called the PCR reads through MiXCR, storing one row per CDR3 protein. This sample carries roughly 350,000 distinct CDR3 sequences, roughly 17% of them seen once, and the ten largest clones take about 41%. Germline-derived CDR1 and CDR2 are MDHEN and SYDVKM. The CDR3 contains 12 residues. Between the trimmed V and J ends, which lost 9 bases and 6 bases, there was a span of 12 bases. This receptor was identified in a male patient between 2 and 15 years old who had a stem cell transplant for acute lymphoblastic leukemia, so the T cells may come from the graft donor. V gene TRBV28 combines with J gene TRBJ2-1; D remains unclear. The sequencing used PBMCs, mostly from graft donor cells, collected 360 days after TCRalphabeta/CD19-depleted stem cell transplant. The CDR3, as DNA: TGTGCCAGTTTTCAAGCATTCAATGAGCAGTTCTTC. This encodes CASFQAFNEQFF.